The 11 T cell receptor beta chains listed next were all sequenced from one sample in a study of T cells in Graves' hyperthyroidism and ophthalmopathy. Amplification of TCR beta CDR3 regions used RNA as the template. First-round RT-PCR with HTBI primers amplified the TCR CDR3 region. From the multiplex PCR reads, TCRdb called clonotypes with MiXCR, one entry per CDR3 protein. The table shows about 360,000 distinct CDR3 sequences, with roughly 12% occurring only once. The specimen was blood. All receptors come from a man aged 30-40 years with Graves' hyperthyroidism that later progressed to Graves' ophthalmopathy.

This clonotype was recorded at least ten times. The chain uses TRBV11-3 and TRBJ1-1; maybe TRBD1 (5 bases). V was trimmed by 5 bases and J by 0 bases, leaving 13 bases between them. This CDR3 contains 15 residues. CDR1 is SGHNT and CDR2 is YENEEA in the germline V gene. The CDR3 DNA is TGTGCCAGCAGCCTCAAGGGGAATCTGAACACTGAAGCTTTCTTT. This encodes CASSLKGNLNTEAFF.

This clonotype was seen repeatedly, ten times or more. The V gene is TRBV30, the J gene TRBJ1-2; 8 nucleotides match TRBD1. J gave up 7 bases and V 0 bases, and 4 bases lay outside the gene matches. Germline loops: CDR1 GTSNPN, CDR2 SVGIG (reference sequence). The CDR3 has 13 amino acids. This CDR3 reads CAWSVGRGLGYTF. The CDR3 region has the DNA TGTGCCTGGAGTGTCGGCAGGGGGCTTGGCTACACCTTC. Full variable domain (remainder filled in from reference TRBV30 and TRBJ1-2): SQTIHQWPATLVQPVGSPLSLECTVEGTSNPNLYWYRQAAGRGLQLLFYSVGIGQISSEVPQNLSASRPQDRQFILSSKKLLLSDSGFYLCAWSVGRGLGYTFGSGTRLTVV.

CDR3: CASSKTSHNEQFF. CDR3 DNA sequence: TGTGCCAGTAGTAAAACTAGCCACAATGAGCAGTTCTTC. This chain connects TRBV19 to TRBJ2-1; D possibly corresponds to TRBD2 (6 bases). The CDR3 consists of 13 residues. The V gene's germline CDR1 is LNHDA and CDR2 SQIVND (reference sequence). V lost 4 bases and J lost 5, with 9 bases in between.

The CDR3 DNA is TGCAGTGCCGACGGACTAGCGGGGGCCGGGCCGGGGTACGAGCAGTACTTC. Its protein is CSADGLAGAGPGYEQYF. The chain uses TRBV20-1 and TRBJ2-7; 13 bases are shared with TRBD2. This CDR3 is built from 17 residues. Germline V gene sequence: CDR1 DFQATT, CDR2 SNEGSKA (reference sequence). V lost 6 bases, J lost 4 bases, and 15 bases stayed unmatched.

This chain joins TRBV20-1 and TRBJ2-7; tentatively, D is TRBD1 (7 bases). The V gene lost 5 bases and the J gene lost 7 bases, with 18 bases spanning the gap. CDR3 length: 13 residues. Germline loops: CDR1 DFQATT, CDR2 SNEGSKA (reference sequence). The CDR3 DNA follows: TGCAGTGCTTGGGGACAGCCCGCGGGAGAGCAGTACTTC. Residues: CSAWGQPAGEQYF.

This clonotype was counted ten times or more. This chain joins TRBV7-2 and TRBJ2-5; 10 nucleotides line up with TRBD2. The CDR3 is 15 residues long. The V segment lost 5 bases and the J segment 5 bases; nucleotides outside the gene matches: 8. CDR1 SGHTA and CDR2 FQGNSA come from the germline V gene. CDR3 DNA: TGTGCCAGCAGCCCTCAGCGGGGGGGTGGGGAGACCCAGTACTTC. The encoded protein is CASSPQRGGGETQYF.

This clonotype was picked up a small number of times. The V call is TRBV6-1, the J call TRBJ1-6, with 7 bases aligning to TRBD1. V was pared by 4 bases and J by 10 bases, with 13 bases of the junction left unmatched. Looked up from germline, CDR1 is MNHNS and CDR2 is SASEGT. The CDR3 length is 16 residues. CDR3 coding DNA: TGTGCCAGCAGTGTAAATCGTAGGGGGCCTAGGTCACCCCTCCACTTT. This codes for CASSVNRRGPRSPLHF.

The sample holds many counts of this clonotype. The chain employs TRBV3-1 and TRBJ2-7; weak D call: TRBD2 (6 bases). Germline lookup yields CDR1 LGHDT and CDR2 YNNKEL (reference sequence). The CDR3 spans 13 residues. Trimming stripped 1 base from V and 6 bases from J, with 10 bases between. CDR3 nucleotide sequence: TGTGCCAGCAGCCAAGGGCGGGGTCTCGAGCAGTACTTC. Its translation is CASSQGRGLEQYF.

The V gene is TRBV20-1, the J gene TRBJ2-3; 11 bases are a match to TRBD2. The CDR3 contains 14 residues. V trimming: 5 bases; J trimming: 5 bases; junction bases outside the gene matches: 6. Germline V CDR1 and CDR2: DFQATT, SNEGSKA (reference sequence). As DNA, the CDR3 is TGCAGTGCTGATACTAGCGGGGGAAGAGATACGCAGTATTTT. As protein: CSADTSGGRDTQYF.

The chain uses TRBV9 and TRBJ1-5; 11 bases are shared with TRBD1. The CDR3 loop spans 16 amino acids. Germline V gene sequence: CDR1 SGDLS, CDR2 YYNGEE. Trimming removed 3 bases from V and 1 base from J; junction bases left unmatched: 3. CDR3 sequence: CASSAGTGGSNQPQHF. In DNA form, the CDR3 reads TGTGCCAGCAGCGCCGGGACAGGGGGAAGCAATCAGCCCCAGCATTTT.

The sample holds a few counts of this clonotype. The V and J genes are TRBV19 and TRBJ2-1, with 8 bases identical to TRBD2. Trimming cost V 2 bases and J 0 bases; bases outside gene matches: 12. The CDR3 length is 19 residues. Looked up from germline, CDR1 is LNHDA and CDR2 is SQIVND (reference sequence). As DNA, the CDR3 is TGTGCCAGTAGTATAATTCGGCGGCGGGGGGAGAGCTCCTACAATGAGCAGTTCTTC. Translated, it gives CASSIIRRRGESSYNEQFF.